Listed here is a single TCR beta chain. The antigen is not known. This record belongs to a study of cytomegalovirus exposure and HLA in healthy donors. Findings and limits, study-wide: Rare sequences made up most TCRs, while some public TCRs were found in many donors. In the 120 validation repertoires, approximately 94% of cluster scores exceeded 0, per a later analysis.

The CDR3 covers 16 residues. Unmatched junction bases numbered 10, after V lost 3 bases and J lost 9 bases. CDR1 and CDR2 (germline): LGHNT, FRNRAP. Produced via immunoSEQ multiplex PCR; TCRdb's table is partial and in-frame only. The table shows about 240,000 clones, with 70% to 90% occurring only once. Sequencing was done on a sample of PBMCs. V usage is TRBV12-5 and J usage is TRBJ1-4, with 10 bases lining up with TRBD1. The receptor was isolated from a woman under 40 in good health and CMV-seropositive. For the CDR3, the DNA is TGTGCTAGTGGTTTCCAGACAGGGGGCGCGATCCAAAAACTGTTTTTT. Protein: CASGFQTGGAIQKLFF. Based on the CDR3 plus reference TRBV12-5 and TRBJ1-4, the full variable domain is DARVTQTPRHKVTEMGQEVTMRCQPILGHNTVFWYRQTMMQGLELLAYFRNRAPLDDSGMPKDRFSAEMPDATLATLKIQPSEPRDSAVYFCASGFQTGGAIQKLFFGSGTQLSVL.